Shown below are 23 T cell receptor beta chains from a single sample sequenced in a study of blood T cell repertoires in COVID-19. Clones were sequenced by immunoSEQ multiplex PCR, and TCRdb holds only the in-frame ones, with some missing. The table lists 88,000 or so clones, roughly 90% of them singletons. The sample taken for sequencing was peripheral blood. The receptor set was obtained from a man aged 55 to 70 with acute or convalescent COVID-19.

The chain recombines TRBV4-1 with TRBJ2-4; 8 bases map to TRBD1. The V gene's germline CDR1 is MGHRA and CDR2 YSYEKL. The CDR3 contains 17 residues. V trimming: 1 base; J trimming: 10 bases; junction bases outside the gene matches: 15. CDR3 residues: CASSQGPLAATGGIQYF. CDR3 coding DNA: TGCGCCAGCAGCCAAGGTCCCCTGGCAGCTACAGGGGGTATTCAGTACTTC.

V and J are TRBV7-9 and TRBJ2-7, with D possibly matching TRBD1 (7 bases). Germline-derived CDR1 and CDR2 are SEHNR and FQNEAQ (reference sequence). V lost 5 bases and J 3 bases, leaving 14 bases between the germline ends. The CDR3 runs 14 residues. CDR3 region: CASSPDRTIYEQYF. The CDR3, as DNA: TGTGCCAGCAGCCCGGACAGGACTATCTACGAGCAGTACTTC.

This clone has just a few counts. The V and J genes are TRBV19 and TRBJ1-4; no clear D gene. CDR3 size: 14 residues. Germline CDR1 reads LNHDA; CDR2 reads SQIVND (reference sequence). Trimming pared 8 bases from V and 1 base from J, leaving 11 bases between. The CDR3 DNA follows: TGTGCCAGTGGGTCAGGCGTAACTAATGAAAAACTGTTTTTT. Amino acids: CASGSGVTNEKLFF.

V is TRBV10-3 and J is TRBJ1-1; 10 positions agree with TRBD1. The CDR3 loop spans 15 amino acids. Germline lookup yields CDR1 ENHRY and CDR2 SYGVKD. Unmatched junction bases numbered 2, after V lost 0 bases and J lost 4 bases. CDR3 coding DNA: TGTGCCATCAGTGAGTCGGGACAGGGGATCACTGAAGCTTTCTTT. The encoded protein is CAISESGQGITEAFF.

This clone was counted once. The chain recombines TRBV5-4 with TRBJ1-2; maybe TRBD1 (5 bases). The V end was cut by 0 bases, the J end by 4 bases, with 13 bases between. The CDR3 consists of 15 residues. CDR1 and CDR2 from the germline V gene are SGHNT and YYREEE (reference sequence). CDR3 amino acids: CASSLVQGVVYGYTF. The CDR3 DNA follows: TGTGCCAGCAGCTTGGTCCAGGGCGTTGTCTATGGCTACACCTTC.

The chain carries TRBV11-3 and TRBJ1-1; D unresolved. The CDR3 loop spans 17 amino acids. V shed 2 bases and J shed 1 base, with 17 bases lying between them. Germline lookup yields CDR1 SGHNT and CDR2 YENEEA. CDR3 bases: TGTGCCAGCAGCTTACGGCGCCTTCGGAGACCGAACACTGAAGCTTTCTTT. Protein: CASSLRRLRRPNTEAFF.

The rearrangement uses TRBV5-5 and TRBJ2-2; 10 bases fit TRBD2. Unmatched junction bases numbered 5, after V lost 0 bases and J lost 0 bases. The germline CDR1 and CDR2 sequences are SGHKS and YYEKEE (reference sequence). The CDR3 is made up of 18 amino acids. The CDR3 region is CASSLAPSGGTNTGELFF. Written as DNA, the CDR3 is TGTGCCAGCAGCTTGGCCCCTAGCGGGGGTACGAACACCGGGGAGCTGTTTTTT.

V usage is TRBV27 and J usage is TRBJ1-1, with D possibly being TRBD1 (6 bases). V lost 2 bases and J 3 bases, leaving 10 bases between the germline ends. Per germline, CDR1 MNHEY and CDR2 SMNVEV (reference sequence). This CDR3 is 14 amino acids long. CDR3 sequence reads: CASSLGGAHTEAFF. The CDR3 DNA is TGTGCCAGCAGTTTAGGGGGCGCGCACACTGAAGCTTTCTTT.

The V and J genes are TRBV5-1 and TRBJ2-3; D unresolved. Trimming took 2 bases from V and 2 from J, leaving 12 bases between them. The CDR3 runs 15 residues. Germline CDR1 reads SGHRS; CDR2 reads YFSETQ. The CDR3 spells CASSFGPSITDTQYF. DNA of the CDR3: TGCGCCAGCAGCTTTGGTCCGAGCATCACAGATACGCAGTATTTT.

The chain uses TRBV30 and TRBJ2-3, with 15 bases aligning to TRBD2. The junction had 11 bases not matched to a gene; V was cut back by 2 bases and J by 5 bases. The CDR3 contains 18 residues. Looked up from germline, CDR1 is GTSNPN and CDR2 is SVGIG (reference sequence). CDR3 nucleotides: TGTGCCTGGAGTCACCTTCGGACTAGCGGGGGGGCCGAAGATACGCAGTATTTT. Its protein product is CAWSHLRTSGGAEDTQYF. The whole variable domain, remainder taken from reference TRBV30 and TRBJ2-3, is SQTIHQWPATLVQPVGSPLSLECTVEGTSNPNLYWYRQAAGRGLQLLFYSVGIGQISSEVPQNLSASRPQDRQFILSSKKLLLSDSGFYLCAWSHLRTSGGAEDTQYFGPGTRLTVL.

The V gene is TRBV7-6, the J gene TRBJ2-3, with 15 bases aligning to TRBD2. CDR1 SGHVS and CDR2 FNYEAQ come from the germline V gene. The trim removed 4 bases at V and 6 bases at J, leaving 2 bases unmatched. CDR3 length equals 15 residues. CDR3 DNA sequence: TGTGCCAGCAGCTCCGGGACTAGCGGGGGGGATACGCAGTATTTT. This gives the protein CASSSGTSGGDTQYF.

The chain uses TRBV3-1 (or the pseudogene TRBV3-2) and TRBJ2-1; TRBD1 might be the D (5 bases). The CDR3 runs 14 residues. The germline V gene has CDR1 LGHDT and CDR2 YNNKEL (reference sequence). Trimming took 0 bases from V and 4 from J, leaving 7 bases between them. The DNA for the CDR3 is TGTGCCAGCAGCCAAGATAGGACATACAATGAGCAGTTCTTC. The encoded protein is CASSQDRTYNEQFF.

J is TRBJ2-3 and V is TRBV7-2; no clear D gene. V was pared by 4 bases and J by 6 bases, with 11 bases between. The CDR3 runs to 13 residues. Germline values: CDR1 SGHTA, CDR2 FQGNSA. The CDR3 DNA reads TGTGCCAGCAGCTCCGAAGAGGTTGATACGCAGTATTTT. Protein: CASSSEEVDTQYF.

V is TRBV7-8 and J is TRBJ1-2; 8 nucleotides line up with TRBD1. J was trimmed by 6 bases and V by 5 bases; bases with no gene match: 5. Looked up from germline, CDR1 is SGHVS and CDR2 is FQNEAQ. CDR3 length: 13 amino acids. CDR3 sequence reads: CASSVQGGDGYTF. CDR3 nucleotides: TGTGCCAGCAGCGTACAGGGGGGGGATGGCTACACCTTC.

This chain joins TRBV5-1 and TRBJ2-7; 8 nucleotides match TRBD2. The V and J ends lost 4 bases and 5 bases, in that order; junction bases with no gene match: 17. The CDR3 has 17 residues. Germline CDR1 is SGHRS and CDR2 is YFSETQ. CDR3 loop: CASSRSVIVSGSHEQYF. Here the CDR3 DNA reads TGCGCCAGCAGCCGCTCTGTGATTGTCAGCGGGAGTCACGAGCAGTACTTC. The variable domain in full, completed from reference TRBV5-1 and TRBJ2-7, reads KAGVTQTPRYLIKTRGQQVTLSCSPISGHRSVSWYQQTPGQGLQFLFEYFSETQRNKGNFPGRFSGRQFSNSRSEMNVSTLELGDSALYLCASSRSVIVSGSHEQYFGPGTRLTVT.

The V call is TRBV6-2 or TRBV6-3, the J call TRBJ2-1; TRBD2 aligns across 9 bases. The CDR3 has 17 amino acids. CDR1 is MNHEY, CDR2 SVGEGT, per germline. With 2 bases clipped from V and 5 bases from J, the junction kept 10 bases outside the gene matches. The CDR3 sequence: CASSYMNLAGRNNEQFF. In DNA form, the CDR3 reads TGTGCCAGCAGTTACATGAATCTAGCGGGGCGAAACAATGAGCAGTTCTTC.

This clone was detected only once. CDR3 sequence: CASSLVRGLNEKLFF. CDR3 DNA sequence: TGTGCCAGCAGTTTAGTCAGGGGCCTGAATGAAAAACTGTTTTTT. This chain joins TRBV27 and TRBJ1-4, with D possibly being TRBD1 (6 bases). V was clipped by 2 bases and J by 5 bases, with 12 bases between them. CDR1 is MNHEY, CDR2 SMNVEV, per germline (reference sequence). The CDR3 consists of 15 residues.

The genes are TRBV19 and TRBJ1-5, with unresolved D. Germline V gene sequence: CDR1 LNHDA, CDR2 SQIVND (reference sequence). V was trimmed by 5 bases and J by 6 bases, leaving 11 bases between them. CDR3 size: 13 residues. This CDR3 reads CASSLQASQPQHF. CDR3 coding DNA: TGTGCCAGTAGTTTGCAGGCATCTCAGCCCCAGCATTTT. The entire variable domain, with the rest obtained from reference TRBV19 and TRBJ1-5, is as follows: DGGITQSPKYLFRKEGQNVTLSCEQNLNHDAMYWYRQDPGQGLRLIYYSQIVNDFQKGDIAEGYSVSREKKESFPLTVTSAQKNPTAFYLCASSLQASQPQHFGDGTRLSIL.

This chain uses TRBV9 with TRBJ2-2, with D possibly TRBD2 on 5 matching bases. This CDR3 contains 15 residues. Per the germline V gene, CDR1 is SGDLS and CDR2 is YYNGEE. Trimming stripped 3 bases from V and 6 bases from J, with 15 bases between. The CDR3 DNA reads TGTGCCAGCAGCGGTGGCCTGCTCGGGGCCGGGGAGCTGTTTTTT. Protein: CASSGGLLGAGELFF. The variable domain in full, with the rest retrieved from reference TRBV9 and TRBJ2-2, is DSGVTQTPKHLITATGQRVTLRCSPRSGDLSVYWYQQSLDQGLQFLIQYYNGEERAKGNILERFSAQQFPDLHSELNLSSLELGDSALYFCASSGGLLGAGELFFGEGSRLTVL.

This clone was counted a few times. The chain uses TRBV30 and TRBJ2-2; no clear D gene. The CDR3 covers 12 residues. V lost 5 bases and J 1 base, leaving 5 bases between the germline ends. Germline V gene sequence: CDR1 GTSNPN, CDR2 SVGIG (reference sequence). The CDR3 DNA sequence: TGTGCCTGGCTAGGGAACACCGGGGAGCTGTTTTTT. This encodes CAWLGNTGELFF.

The rearrangement links TRBV6-6 to TRBJ2-3, with TRBD2 as a possible D gene (7 bases). V shed 7 bases and J shed 2 bases, with 19 bases lying between them. The CDR3 is 16 amino acids. Germline V gene lookup returns CDR1 MNHNY and CDR2 SVGAGI (reference sequence). The CDR3 is CASTPLGGGPTDTQYF. The CDR3, as DNA: TGTGCCAGCACCCCGTTGGGCGGGGGCCCCACAGATACGCAGTATTTT.

The chain joins TRBV27 to TRBJ2-3; weak D call: TRBD1 (5 bases). This CDR3 region has 15 residues. In germline, CDR1 is MNHEY, CDR2 SMNVEV (reference sequence). V was pared by 1 base and J by 0 bases, with 8 bases between. The CDR3 DNA reads TGTGCCAGCAGTTTATTGGGGCCCAGCACAGATACGCAGTATTTT. This gives the protein CASSLLGPSTDTQYF.

The chain couples TRBV12-5 to TRBJ2-1; 10 bases map to TRBD2. Unmatched junction bases numbered 9, after V lost 2 bases and J lost 2 bases. This CDR3 region has 18 residues. Germline V gene data show CDR1 as LGHNT and CDR2 as FRNRAP. The CDR3: CASGLPPRTSGPYNEQFF. In DNA form, the CDR3 reads TGTGCTAGTGGTTTGCCGCCTAGGACTAGCGGACCCTACAATGAGCAGTTCTTC.